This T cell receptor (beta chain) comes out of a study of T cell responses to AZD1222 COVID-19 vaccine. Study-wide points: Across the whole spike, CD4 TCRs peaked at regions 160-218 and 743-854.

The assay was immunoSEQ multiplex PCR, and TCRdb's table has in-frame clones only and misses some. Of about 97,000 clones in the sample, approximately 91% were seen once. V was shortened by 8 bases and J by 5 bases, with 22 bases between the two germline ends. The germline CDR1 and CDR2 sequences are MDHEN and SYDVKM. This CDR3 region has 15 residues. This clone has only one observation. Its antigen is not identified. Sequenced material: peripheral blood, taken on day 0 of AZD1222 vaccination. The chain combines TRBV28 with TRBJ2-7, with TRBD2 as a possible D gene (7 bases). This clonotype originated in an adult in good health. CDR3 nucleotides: TGTGCCAGCGCGACCGTGGGGGGGCGATTACACGAGCAGTACTTC. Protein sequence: CASATVGGRLHEQYF.